The rows below give T cell receptor beta chains drawn from one sample of a study of blood T cell repertoires in COVID-19. Clones were read by immunoSEQ multiplex PCR, and TCRdb kept only the in-frame ones, dropping some. The sample lists about 78,000 clones; around 91% were seen once. The specimen was peripheral blood. The origin of the receptors is a woman aged 50 to 60 in a cohort sampled during active COVID-19. The CDR3 runs from the conserved cysteine through the conserved F or W. Each record gives: CDR3 length, J gene, D gene, V gene, clone size, CDR3 DNA, CDR3 protein. A D gene is named only where the DNA matches it firmly. Expanded clones are given a class, and other clones once, few, many or no size at all.

13	TRBJ2-2	.	TRBV6-5	.	TGTGCCAGCAGGCAGGGGCACACCGGGGAGCTGTTTTTT	CASRQGHTGELFF
11	TRBJ1-1	TRBD1	TRBV12-3/TRBV12-4	.	TGTGCCAGCAGTCAGGGACAGGGAGCTTTCTTT	CASSQGQGAFF
13	TRBJ2-1	.	TRBV7-2	.	TGTGCCAGCAGCTTAGTCTCCAGGGAAGAGCAGTTCTTC	CASSLVSREEQFF
14	TRBJ2-7	TRBD2	TRBV28	.	TGTGCCAGTCGGACTAGCGGGAGCTCCTACGAGCAGTACTTC	CASRTSGSSYEQYF
15	TRBJ2-2	.	TRBV2	.	TGTGCCAGCAGTGAGCGACCGAGGGAGGCCGGGGAGCTGTTTTTT	CASSERPREAGELFF
15	TRBJ2-5	TRBD2	TRBV29-1	.	TGCAGCGTTGAGGAGGACCGGGGGGGACAAGAGACCCAGTACTTC	CSVEEDRGGQETQYF
14	TRBJ2-2	.	TRBV19	.	TGTGCCAGTAAGAACAGTCGCAACACCGGGGAGCTGTTTTTT	CASKNSRNTGELFF
14	TRBJ2-2	.	TRBV3-1/TRBV3-2	.	TGTGCCAGCAGCTCCAGCGGGCTGGCCGGGGAGCTGTTTTTT	CASSSSGLAGELFF
19	TRBJ2-1	TRBD2	TRBV9	.	TGTGCCAGCAGTACTAAAAGGGCTAGCGGGAGCCTAATCGACAATGAGCAGTTCTTC	CASSTKRASGSLIDNEQFF
13	TRBJ1-1	.	TRBV7-9	.	TGTGCCAGCAGTCCCACAGGGAACACTGAAGCTTTCTTT	CASSPTGNTEAFF
13	TRBJ2-5	TRBD2	TRBV7-3	.	TGTGCCAGCAGCTCTAGCGGGAGGGAGACCCAGTACTTC	CASSSSGRETQYF
16	TRBJ1-1	.	TRBV3-1/TRBV3-2	.	TGTGCCAGCAGCCTCAGCAACCCTACAGGTGGGGCTGAAGCTTTCTTT	CASSLSNPTGGAEAFF
12	TRBJ2-7	.	TRBV28	.	TGTGCCAGCAGTACAGGGATCTACGAGCAGTACTTC	CASSTGIYEQYF
16	TRBJ2-5	.	TRBV6-5	few	TGTGCCAGCAGTTTCAATAGACATCTGTACCAAGAGACCCAGTACTTC	CASSFNRHLYQETQYF
16	TRBJ2-1	.	TRBV5-1	.	TGCGCCAGCAGCTGGGGGGGACAGGAGAGGCTCAATGAGCAGTTCTTC	CASSWGGQERLNEQFF
14	TRBJ1-2	TRBD1	TRBV2	.	TGTGCCAGCAGCCCTCAGGGGGATCTCTATGGCTACACCTTC	CASSPQGDLYGYTF
12	TRBJ2-3	TRBD2	TRBV27	.	TGTGCCACTAGCGGAGTCACAGATACGCAGTATTTT	CATSGVTDTQYF
16	TRBJ2-1	.	TRBV11-2	few	TGTGCCAGCAGCTTATCAGGGGTGCTTACCTACAATGAGCAGTTCTTC	CASSLSGVLTYNEQFF